The text below deals with one TCR beta chain. Its antigen target is currently unknown. Base quality data are lacking; no much larger clone is found one base away. This sample is drawn from a study of blood T cell repertoires in COVID-19 (dated by TCRdb to the early 2020s). Looking at the study overall: Samples covering the acute and convalescent phases of COVID-19 were provided by collaborators in the United States, Italy and Spain. The material from the prospective study consisted of cDNA or gDNA derived from T cells, B-cell-depleted T cells, or PBMCs. Deeply sampled blood TCRbeta repertoires from subjects exposed to, actively infected with, or recovered from COVID-19 were included in the dataset. The repertoires were released in a freely available public database intended as a resource for research on the immune response to SARS-CoV-2. Samples were obtained from the ongoing ImmuneRACE study (first 160 participants) and from some 1,200 subjects provided by 6 global collaborators. Nearly every sample came with metadata listing a de-identified subject ID, COVID-19 status, age in years and sex. Where HLA class I and class II types were available, the types were taken from metadata supplied by the sample provider, not from assay-based typing. Overall study outcomes, separate from this receptor: The quantity of clinical and demographic metadata differed by source and by participant and was supplied without curation.

CDR1 and CDR2 were assigned from the germline V gene as MNHEY and SVGEGT. Measured from the cysteine to the phenylalanine, the CDR3 is 16 residues long. Of the read, only the CDR3 DNA is kept; its 48 bases are in frame from base 1. V is shortened by 5 bases, J by 2 bases, and the region joining them spans 19 bases. Collaborating institutions collected whole blood in K2EDTA tubes following their own protocols. For TCRbeta analysis, collaborators shipped samples in one of three forms: frozen whole blood, isolated PBMCs, or DNA extracted from either of those sample types. TCRbeta CDR3 regions were amplified from genomic DNA by means of the immunoSEQ Assay, a bias-controlled multiplex PCR. Processing in the source paper ran as follows. Nucleated cell counts per sample were estimated from amplification of reference gene primers within the assay. To quantify the absolute abundance of each unique TCRbeta CDR3 rearrangement, sequence reads were collapsed and filtered. For each sample, productive Simpson clonality was calculated by taking the square root of Simpson's diversity index across productive rearrangements. Imported from immuneACCESS, the table was reduced by TCRdb to in-frame sequences with V and J called. These copies leave out some clones; in studies compared against another copy, an unresolved V gene accounts for under half, and the cause of the remainder is not known. D and trimming were read from the DNA, whereas the V and J calls and clone size are those reported in that table. The sample has approximately 27,000 clones on record, roughly nine tenths of them singletons. Approximately 50% of the sample is taken by the ten largest.

Here the chain combines TRBV6-2 or TRBV6-3 and TRBJ2-7; TRBD2 could be the D gene, as 5 bases match. The clonotype was recovered from a human donor with acute or convalescent COVID-19. The donor label of this sample is uncertain. Sequences were obtained from peripheral blood. This receptor carries the CDR3 CASSPPLRGSPYEQYF. The nucleotides read TGTGCCAGCAGTCCGCCACTGAGAGGGTCCCCCTACGAGCAGTACTTC.